Described below is a single T cell receptor beta chain sequence and its context. These data are taken from a study of technical replicates of blood from a handful of donors. TCRdb keeps only in-frame clones here, not all; method: immunoSEQ multiplex PCR. Of approximately 51,000 clones in the sample, over 85% are singletons; the top ten hold 4% to 4.5%. The CDR3 covers 13 residues. V was clipped by 4 bases and J by 7 bases, with 11 bases between them. Looked up from germline, CDR1 is SGHTA and CDR2 is FQGNSA. Sequenced: PBMCs. This chain uses TRBV7-2 with TRBJ1-5; TRBD1 is a possible D gene (5 bases). The source is a human donor in good health. Some clones in this sample may be carry-over from other donors' samples. Written as DNA, the CDR3 is TGTGCCAGCAGCTATAAGTGGGGCCAGCCCCAGCATTTT. Translating gives CASSYKWGQPQHF. The whole variable domain, remainder taken from reference TRBV7-2 and TRBJ1-5, is GAGVSQSPSNKVTEKGKDVELRCDPISGHTALYWYRQSLGQGLEFLIYFQGNSAPDKSGLPSDRFSAERTGGSVSTLTIQRTQQEDSAVYLCASSYKWGQPQHFGDGTRLSIL.